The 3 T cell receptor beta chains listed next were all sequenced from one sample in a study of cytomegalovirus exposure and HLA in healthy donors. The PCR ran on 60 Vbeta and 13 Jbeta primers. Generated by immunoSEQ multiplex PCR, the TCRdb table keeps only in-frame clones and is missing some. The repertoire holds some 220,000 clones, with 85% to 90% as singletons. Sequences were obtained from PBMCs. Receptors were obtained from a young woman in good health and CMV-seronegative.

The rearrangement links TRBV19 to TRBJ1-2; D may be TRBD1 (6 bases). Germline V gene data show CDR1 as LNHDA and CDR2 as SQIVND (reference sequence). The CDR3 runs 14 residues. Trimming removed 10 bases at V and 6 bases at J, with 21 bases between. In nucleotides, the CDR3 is TGTGCCACCGCAACCGGACAGCCACCTCATGGCTACACCTTC. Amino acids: CATATGQPPHGYTF.

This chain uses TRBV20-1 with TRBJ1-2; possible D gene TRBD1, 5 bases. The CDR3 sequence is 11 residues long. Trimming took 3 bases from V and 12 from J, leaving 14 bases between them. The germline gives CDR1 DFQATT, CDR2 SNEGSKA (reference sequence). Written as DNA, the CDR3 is TGCAGTGCTAGGCGGGGCCCGGGCGACACCTTC. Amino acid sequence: CSARRGPGDTF.

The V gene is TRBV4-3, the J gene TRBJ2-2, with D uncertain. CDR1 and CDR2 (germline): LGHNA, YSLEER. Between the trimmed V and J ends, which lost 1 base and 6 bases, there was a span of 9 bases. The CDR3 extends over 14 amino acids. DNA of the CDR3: TGCGCCAGCAGCCAAGGGGCCAGGTCCGGGGAGCTGTTTTTT. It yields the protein CASSQGARSGELFF.